These T cell receptor beta chains were read from a single sample in a study of T cell responses to AZD1222 COVID-19 vaccine. Clones were read by immunoSEQ multiplex PCR, and TCRdb kept only the in-frame ones, dropping some. The repertoire holds roughly 99,000 clones, with roughly 90% as singletons. The specimen was peripheral blood, collected on day 0 of AZD1222 vaccination. The receptors were gathered from an adult in good health. CDR3s include the opening cysteine and the closing phenylalanine or tryptophan. A D gene is named only where the DNA matches it firmly. The size entry is marked missing in some rows and otherwise reads once, few, many or a size class.

D gene	clone size	V gene	J gene	CDR3 DNA	CDR3 protein
NA	NA	TRBV7-9	TRBJ1-1	TGTGCCAGCAGCTTAATGGGTACTGAAGCTTTCTTT	CASSLMGTEAFF
TRBD2	once	TRBV7-9	TRBJ2-3	TGTGCCAGCAGCGTCCCGGGACTAGATTCCACAGATACGCAGTATTTT	CASSVPGLDSTDTQYF
NA	NA	TRBV29-1	TRBJ2-2	TGCAGCGTTGACCGTACAGGACAGTCGACCGGGGAGCTGTTTTTT	CSVDRTGQSTGELFF
NA	NA	TRBV12-5	TRBJ2-2	TGTGCTAGTGCCCAGGGGGGGGGCAACACCGGGGAGCTGTTTTTT	CASAQGGGNTGELFF
NA	NA	TRBV3-1/TRBV3-2	TRBJ1-3	TGTGCCAGCGGCCGCATAGGGGATGGAAACACCATATATTTT	CASGRIGDGNTIYF
NA	NA	TRBV14	TRBJ1-2	TGTGCCAGCAGCCACCTACCCAGGGATCCCTATGGCTACACCTTC	CASSHLPRDPYGYTF
TRBD1	NA	TRBV10-3	TRBJ1-5	TGTGCCATCGAGGACAGGGAGAGCAATCAGCCCCAGCATTTT	CAIEDRESNQPQHF
NA	NA	TRBV4-2	TRBJ2-7	TGTGCCAGCAGCCAAGAACGGATCTCCTACGAGCAGTACTTC	CASSQERISYEQYF
TRBD1	once	TRBV19	TRBJ1-6	TGTGCCAGTAGCCTCTCGGACAGGTATAATTCACCCCTCCACTTT	CASSLSDRYNSPLHF
NA	NA	TRBV30	TRBJ2-4	TGTGCCTGGAGTGGGTTGGGAAACATTCAGTACTTC	CAWSGLGNIQYF
NA	NA	TRBV6-5	TRBJ1-4	TGTGCCGTTCGACAGGACGAAAAACTGTTTTTT	CAVRQDEKLFF
NA	NA	TRBV6-2/TRBV6-3	TRBJ1-1	TGTGCCAGCAGTCAAACAGGGCGCACTGAAGCTTTCTTT	CASSQTGRTEAFF
NA	NA	TRBV28	TRBJ1-5	TGTGCCAGCAGTCCACAGAATAGCAATCAGCCCCAGCATTTT	CASSPQNSNQPQHF
NA	NA	TRBV28	TRBJ2-5	TGTGCCAGCAGCAATTCTCAGGGTCCTGGCGAGACCCAGTACTTC	CASSNSQGPGETQYF
NA	NA	TRBV4-2	TRBJ2-2	TGTGCCAGCAGCCTCCGGGGCCAGGACACCGGGGAGCTGTTTTTT	CASSLRGQDTGELFF
TRBD2	NA	TRBV5-1	TRBJ2-1	TGCGCCAGCAGCGGGGGTGCTAGCGGGACTATGGTAGGCTACAATGAGCAGTTCTTC	CASSGGASGTMVGYNEQFF
TRBD2	NA	TRBV9	TRBJ2-1	TGTGCCAGCAGCGTGGGAGCTAGCGGGAGAAATTACAATGAGCAGTTCTTC	CASSVGASGRNYNEQFF
NA	NA	TRBV19	TRBJ2-1	TGTGCCAGTAGTGCCCGTAGAGGGGATAGCTACAATGAGCAGTTCTTC	CASSARRGDSYNEQFF
NA	NA	TRBV10-2	TRBJ2-5	TGCGCCAGCAGTGAAAGGGGCTTGGGCTTGGAGACCCAGTACTTC	CASSERGLGLETQYF
NA	NA	TRBV6-5	TRBJ1-6	TGTGCCAGCCGACTTAGCTCCTATAATTCACCCCTCCACTTT	CASRLSSYNSPLHF
NA	NA	TRBV27	TRBJ2-1	TGTGCCAGCAGTTTCGGGACAAGCTACAATGAGCAGTTCTTC	CASSFGTSYNEQFF
NA	NA	TRBV5-4	TRBJ2-2	TGTGCCAGCAGCTCAAGGACCCATACAAGAGGGGAGCTGTTTTTT	CASSSRTHTRGELFF
NA	NA	TRBV5-1	TRBJ1-1	TGCGCCAGCAGCTTGGCGGCCAGGGCAAACACTGAAGCTTTCTTT	CASSLAARANTEAFF
NA	NA	TRBV7-2	TRBJ1-2	TGTGCCAGCAGCTTGGACCAGGACGGAACCTATGGCTACACCTTC	CASSLDQDGTYGYTF
NA	NA	TRBV5-4	TRBJ2-2	TGTGCCAGCAGTCAGGCAGACGGCGGGGAGCTGTTTTTT	CASSQADGGELFF
TRBD1	NA	TRBV4-3	TRBJ2-3	TGCGCCAGCAGCCAAGATCTGTGGGCAGGGGGCCTAGATACGCAGTATTTT	CASSQDLWAGGLDTQYF
NA	NA	TRBV7-3	TRBJ2-1	TGTGCCAGCAGCGGAAGCGGGCGGGCGGGCAATGAGCAGTTCTTC	CASSGSGRAGNEQFF
NA	NA	TRBV5-1	TRBJ1-4	TGCGCCAGCACCGAGGGAGGGGCGGACGAAAAACTGTTTTTT	CASTEGGADEKLFF
TRBD1	NA	TRBV27	TRBJ1-1	TGTGCCAGCAGTTTATTTCAGGGGGGCACTGAAGCTTTCTTT	CASSLFQGGTEAFF
TRBD2	once	TRBV19	TRBJ2-7	TGTGCCAGTAGTATAGGGCGGGCTAGCGGGACTCTGAACTACGAGCAGTACTTC	CASSIGRASGTLNYEQYF
TRBD2	few	TRBV6-2/TRBV6-3	TRBJ2-7	TGTGCCAGCAGCCCCGGGGGGTACGGGCAGTACTTC	CASSPGGYGQYF
NA	NA	TRBV4-3	TRBJ1-2	TGCGCCAGCAGCCAAGATAATAACTATGGCTACACCTTC	CASSQDNNYGYTF
NA	NA	TRBV25-1	TRBJ2-5	TGTGCCAGCAGTGAATCAGGGCTGAGCGGGGAGACCCAGTACTTC	CASSESGLSGETQYF
TRBD1	NA	TRBV30	TRBJ1-4	TGTGCCTGGAGTCCTACCGGGACAGGGGTAGAAAAACTGTTTTTT	CAWSPTGTGVEKLFF
TRBD2	NA	TRBV9	TRBJ2-2	TGTGCCAGCAACCTGCGGGGGGAGGTCACCGGGGAGCTGTTTTTT	CASNLRGEVTGELFF
NA	NA	TRBV28	TRBJ1-6	TGTGCCAGCGGAAACAGGCTCCACTTT	CASGNRLHF
NA	few	TRBV9	TRBJ1-6	TGTGCCAGCAGCGTATCAGGCAATTCACCCCTCCACTTT	CASSVSGNSPLHF
TRBD1	NA	TRBV13	TRBJ2-5	TGTGCCAGCAGCATTTTCGACAGGGCAGTGGAGACCCAGTACTTC	CASSIFDRAVETQYF
NA	NA	TRBV12-3/TRBV12-4	TRBJ2-7	TGTGCCAGCAGTTTACGGGGAGGAGAGCAGTACTTC	CASSLRGGEQYF
TRBD2	NA	TRBV3-1/TRBV3-2	TRBJ2-7	TGTGCCAGCAGCCTTTGGGGGGGAGACGAGCAGTACTTC	CASSLWGGDEQYF
TRBD1	NA	TRBV10-3	TRBJ1-1	TGTGCCACCGCCGACAGGGTGAACACTGAAGCTTTCTTT	CATADRVNTEAFF
NA	NA	TRBV4-3	TRBJ1-4	TGCGCCAGCAGCCAAGGAACGACCGGAGGGTATGAAAAACTGTTTTTT	CASSQGTTGGYEKLFF
TRBD2	once	TRBV7-2	TRBJ2-1	TGTGCCAGCAGCTCACGGACTAGCGCTTACAATGAGCAGTTCTTC	CASSSRTSAYNEQFF
TRBD2	NA	TRBV19	TRBJ2-1	TGTGCCAGTGCAGGGCGGGAGGGCCGTAATGAGCAGTTCTTC	CASAGREGRNEQFF
NA	NA	TRBV18	TRBJ1-5	TGTGCCAGCTCGCTGCCGGGCGGGGATCAGCCCCAGCATTTT	CASSLPGGDQPQHF
TRBD2	NA	TRBV7-8	TRBJ2-1	TGTGCCAGCAGCTTATACAACAGAAAGACTAGCGGGAGGGGTATAAATGAGCAGTTCTTC	CASSLYNRKTSGRGINEQFF
TRBD2	NA	TRBV24-1	TRBJ2-3	TGTGCCACCAGTGACGGACTAGCGGGAGTGGTGCCAGATACGCAGTATTTT	CATSDGLAGVVPDTQYF
TRBD1	NA	TRBV19	TRBJ2-1	TGTGCGTCCGCTACAGGGGTTTCCTACAATGAGCAGTTCTTC	CASATGVSYNEQFF
NA	NA	TRBV6-5	TRBJ1-6	TGTGCCAGCAGTTACTCTTGGGTGCATTCACCCCTCCACTTT	CASSYSWVHSPLHF
NA	NA	TRBV14	TRBJ1-2	TGTGCCAGCAGCCAAGATAGGATAGGTGGCTACACCTTC	CASSQDRIGGYTF